This TCR beta chain was recorded in a study of blood T cells in healthy people across ages. Across the whole study: Capturing about one barcoded beta molecule per two T cells was achieved by template switching.

With a J-beta primer mix and a sample-barcoded 5' primer, a second PCR ran about 7 to 12 cycles. One entry per CDR3 protein, called by TCRdb with MiXCR from the 5' RACE reads. Of some 1.7 million distinct CDR3 sequences in the sample, 28% are singletons; the top ten hold 7.7%. This CDR3 region has 14 residues. V lost 7 bases and J 4 bases, leaving 11 bases between the germline ends. CDR1 and CDR2 (germline): SNHLY, FYNNEI. Each donor's blood draw was roughly 10 milliliters of peripheral blood. This clonotype was counted a few times. Its antigen is still unknown. Broader study findings: Naive T cell percentage and TCR beta diversity correlated strongly. Underestimates were what the diversity estimates from one million T cells were considered to be.

Sequenced: blood. The chain couples TRBV2 to TRBJ2-6, with a possible D match to TRBD2 (6 bases). The source is a woman in her 30s in good health. CDR3 sequence (DNA): TGTGCCAGCATCCCGGGGGAAGGGGCCAACGTCCTGACTTTC. The encoded protein is CASIPGEGANVLTF.